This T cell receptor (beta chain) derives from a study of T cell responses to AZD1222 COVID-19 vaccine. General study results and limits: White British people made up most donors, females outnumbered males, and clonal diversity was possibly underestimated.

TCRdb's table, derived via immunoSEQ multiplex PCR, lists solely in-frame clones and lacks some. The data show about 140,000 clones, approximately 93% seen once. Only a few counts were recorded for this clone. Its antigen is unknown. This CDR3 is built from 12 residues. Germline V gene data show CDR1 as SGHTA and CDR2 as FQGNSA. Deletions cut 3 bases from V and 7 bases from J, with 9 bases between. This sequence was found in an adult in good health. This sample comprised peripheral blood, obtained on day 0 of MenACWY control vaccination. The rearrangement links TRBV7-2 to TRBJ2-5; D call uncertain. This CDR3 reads CASSLSPATQYF. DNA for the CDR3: TGTGCCAGCAGCTTGTCGCCGGCGACCCAGTACTTC.